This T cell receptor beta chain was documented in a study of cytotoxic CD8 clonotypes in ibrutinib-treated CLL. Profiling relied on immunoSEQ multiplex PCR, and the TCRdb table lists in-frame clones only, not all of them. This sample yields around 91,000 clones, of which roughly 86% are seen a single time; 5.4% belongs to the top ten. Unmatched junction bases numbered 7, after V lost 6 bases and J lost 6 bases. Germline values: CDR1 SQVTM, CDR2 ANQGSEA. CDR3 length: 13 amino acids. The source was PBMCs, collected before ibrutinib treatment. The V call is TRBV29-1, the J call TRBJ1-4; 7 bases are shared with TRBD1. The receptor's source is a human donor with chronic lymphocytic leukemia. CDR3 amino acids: CSVGGTGHEKLFF. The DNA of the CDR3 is TGCAGCGTAGGGGGCACAGGGCATGAAAAACTGTTTTTT.